A selection of T cell receptor beta chains follows, all from one sample in a study of T cell responses to AZD1222 COVID-19 vaccine. The method was immunoSEQ multiplex PCR; TCRdb's version includes in-frame clones alone and lacks a portion of them. The table shows around 150,000 clones, with 90% to 95% occurring only once. The source was peripheral blood, collected on day 0 of AZD1222 vaccination. These receptors were obtained from an adult in good health. Both conserved end residues are part of each CDR3. The D gene is left open where the match is weak. The size field is filled for only some rows; it gives once, few, many or a size class.

TRBV25-1,TRBJ1-4,.,once,CASSEYDRPNEKLFF,TGTGCCAGCAGTGAATATGACAGGCCTAATGAAAAACTGTTTTTT
TRBV11-2,TRBJ1-1,.,.,CASSLDPSTNTEAFF,TGTGCCAGCAGCTTAGACCCCTCTACAAACACTGAAGCTTTCTTT
TRBV7-9,TRBJ1-5,TRBD1,.,CASSLGTGVGQPQHF,TGTGCCAGCAGCTTAGGTACAGGGGTGGGTCAGCCCCAGCATTTT
TRBV7-2,TRBJ1-6,.,.,CASSLVPPGGSNNSPLHF,TGTGCCAGCAGCTTAGTGCCTCCGGGCGGGAGTAATAATTCACCCCTCCACTTT
TRBV4-3,TRBJ2-1,.,.,CASSHEQGEQFF,TGCGCCAGCAGCCATGAACAGGGTGAGCAGTTCTTC
TRBV7-5,TRBJ2-7,.,.,CARSETGVSYEQYF,TGTGCCAGAAGCGAAACCGGGGTCTCCTACGAGCAGTACTTC
TRBV30,TRBJ1-5,.,.,CAWSPGFNQPQHF,TGTGCCTGGAGTCCAGGGTTCAATCAGCCCCAGCATTTT
TRBV28,TRBJ2-1,.,.,CASSLGTATYNEQFF,TGTGCCAGCAGTTTAGGAACGGCGACCTACAATGAGCAGTTCTTC
TRBV19,TRBJ2-1,TRBD1,.,CASSTPGTVYNEQFF,TGTGCCAGTAGTACCCCCGGGACAGTATACAATGAGCAGTTCTTC
TRBV27,TRBJ1-4,.,.,CASSSHPGPSGEKLFF,TGTGCCAGCAGTTCCCATCCGGGACCCTCGGGGGAGAAACTGTTTTTT
TRBV28,TRBJ1-5,.,.,CASSLGAGIDSNQPQHF,TGTGCCAGCAGTTTAGGGGCAGGGATCGATAGCAATCAGCCCCAGCATTTT
TRBV9,TRBJ1-2,.,.,CASSPPGSGYTF,TGTGCCAGCAGCCCCCCGGGGTCTGGCTACACCTTC
TRBV6-2/TRBV6-3,TRBJ1-1,TRBD1,.,CASSYRDRGRSAEAFF,TGTGCCAGCAGTTATCGGGACAGGGGGAGGTCGGCTGAAGCTTTCTTT
TRBV19,TRBJ2-2,.,.,CASLNRQDTGELFF,TGTGCCAGCCTTAACCGCCAAGACACCGGGGAGCTGTTTTTT
TRBV13,TRBJ1-4,.,.,CASSTSRARATNEKLFF,TGTGCCAGCAGCACCTCCCGCGCGAGGGCAACTAATGAAAAACTGTTTTTT
TRBV28,TRBJ1-6,.,.,CASSPPLGTPDPSPLHF,TGTGCCAGCAGCCCTCCTCTAGGAACTCCCGATCCTTCACCCCTCCACTTT
TRBV3-1/TRBV3-2,TRBJ1-1,.,.,CASSQDPAFF,TGTGCCAGCAGCCAAGATCCAGCTTTCTTT